These T cell receptor beta chains were read from a single sample in a study of blood T cell repertoires in COVID-19. Clones were sequenced by immunoSEQ multiplex PCR, and TCRdb holds only the in-frame ones, with some missing. The sample consists of around 65,000 clones, roughly 90% of them appearing once. The sample comprised peripheral blood. Every receptor here comes from a human donor in a cohort sampled during active COVID-19. The CDR3 runs from the conserved cysteine through the conserved F or W.

v_call,j_call,cdr3_aa
TRBV29-1,TRBJ2-3,CSVRTSGTDTQYF
TRBV2,TRBJ1-3,CASSGTTIPWNTIYF
TRBV7-9,TRBJ1-6,CASSFGQNNSPLHF
TRBV23-1,TRBJ1-1,CASSQGGQGEVTEAFF
TRBV2,TRBJ2-5,CASSVSGRKETQYF
TRBV7-6,TRBJ2-7,CASSSTDLPGYEQYF
TRBV7-2,TRBJ2-1,CASRWGESEQFF
TRBV9,TRBJ2-2,CASSPWGLAGVVTGELFF
TRBV7-2,TRBJ2-2,CASSRRDRVNTGELFF
TRBV5-4,TRBJ2-1,CASSSHGGSNEQFF
TRBV4-3,TRBJ2-1,CASSQVRRNNEQFF
TRBV5-1,TRBJ2-1,CASSRGLAGVGNEQFF
TRBV7-2,TRBJ2-6,CASSSVALPISGANVLTF
TRBV7-3,TRBJ2-5,CASSITGEETQYF
TRBV9,TRBJ2-7,CASRGEASYEQYF
TRBV28,TRBJ2-5,CASSSYWETQYF